The 15 T cell receptor beta chains below all came from one sample that was sequenced in a study of CD8 T cells in ankylosing spondylitis. TCRdb reprocessed the 5' RACE reads with MiXCR, giving one entry per CDR3 protein. The table shows around 35,000 distinct CDR3 sequences, with 13% occurring only once. The sample consisted of synovial fluid, either unsorted or a sorted T cell fraction (not recorded which). The origin of the receptors is a male donor with ankylosing spondylitis.

This clonotype was seen a few times. The chain employs TRBV7-2 and TRBJ1-6, with D hard to call. Trimming stripped 1 base from V and 9 bases from J, with 10 bases between. Germline V lookup: CDR1 SGHTA, CDR2 FQGNSA. The CDR3 sequence is 14 residues long. CDR3 in DNA: TGTGCCAGCAGCTTAGGCGGGGTTGGTTCACCCCTCCACTTT. Translating it yields CASSLGGVGSPLHF.

This clonotype has a count of ten or more. The V call is TRBV28, the J call TRBJ1-6, with 8 bases fitting TRBD1. Germline CDR1 is MDHEN and CDR2 is SYDVKM. The ends lost 3 bases at V and 6 bases at J; junction bases unmatched: 7. This CDR3 region has 16 residues. The CDR3 DNA reads TGTGCCAGCAGTTTTACAGGGGGGCAAGCTAATTCACCCCTCCACTTT. Translated: CASSFTGGQANSPLHF.

The chain carries TRBV20-1 and TRBJ2-1; 8 nucleotides agree with TRBD2. Germline V CDR1 and CDR2: DFQATT, SNEGSKA (reference sequence). The CDR3 runs 14 residues. The CDR3 sequence: CRKGRAGVGNEQFF. The CDR3 DNA reads TGCCGAAAAGGGCGAGCGGGAGTAGGAAATGAGCAGTTCTTC.

Ten or more counts support this clonotype. In DNA, the CDR3 is TGTGCCAGCAGTTACTCGAACCAGGGGGCGGGAAATGAGCAGTTCTTC. Translation gives CASSYSNQGAGNEQFF. The chain couples TRBV6-5 to TRBJ2-1; 8 bases map to TRBD1. The CDR3 sequence is 16 residues long. The ends lost 0 bases at V and 7 bases at J; junction bases unmatched: 8. CDR1 is MNHEY, CDR2 SVGAGI, per germline.

The CDR3 protein is CASRWTAINTEAFF. CDR3 nucleotides: TGCGCCAGCAGGTGGACGGCGATTAACACTGAAGCTTTCTTT. V is TRBV5-1 and J is TRBJ1-1; D not certain. The CDR3 totals 14 residues. CDR1 is SGHRS, CDR2 YFSETQ, per germline. V was cut by 5 bases and J by 2 bases, with 13 bases left in between.

V is TRBV4-3 and J is TRBJ2-6; D may be TRBD1 (6 bases). CDR3 length: 18 amino acids. CDR1 is LGHNA and CDR2 is YSLEER in the germline V gene. The ends were cut back, 4 bases at V and 1 base at J, with 17 bases in the middle. CDR3 amino acids: CASSRRQDQISGANVLTF. The CDR3 DNA follows: TGCGCCAGCAGCCGAAGACAGGACCAGATTTCTGGGGCCAACGTCCTGACTTTC.

This clonotype was picked up many times. The J gene is TRBJ1-2, the V gene TRBV6-5; D might be TRBD1 (6 bases). This CDR3 comprises 17 residues. V was clipped by 6 bases and J by 1 base, with 21 bases between them. Germline-derived CDR1 and CDR2 are MNHEY and SVGAGI. The DNA of the CDR3 is TGTGCCAGCAGAAGACCCGCGGAGGGGGGACATAACTATGGCTACACCTTC. It yields the protein CASRRPAEGGHNYGYTF.

This clonotype was observed a few times. The chain links TRBV2 to TRBJ1-5, with 7 positions matching TRBD1. The trim removed 6 bases at V and 0 bases at J, leaving 5 bases unmatched. Germline CDR1 is SNHLY and CDR2 is FYNNEI. The CDR3 has 15 residues. The CDR3, as DNA: TGTGCCAGCAGGGGGACAGACTATAGCAATCAGCCCCAGCATTTT. Translation: CASRGTDYSNQPQHF.

Ten or more counts support this clonotype. The rearrangement links TRBV27 to TRBJ2-7; a possible D gene is TRBD2 (5 bases). The CDR3 extends over 11 amino acids. The germline V and J ends were trimmed by 5 bases and 3 bases, with 5 bases remaining between them. The germline gives CDR1 MNHEY, CDR2 SMNVEV (reference sequence). The CDR3 loop is CASSSGYEQYF. CDR3 nucleotide sequence: TGTGCCAGCAGTAGCGGCTACGAGCAGTACTTC.

In this sample, this clonotype turned up many times. The V call is TRBV11-2, the J call TRBJ1-5; D ambiguous. Trimming pared 4 bases from V and 0 bases from J, leaving 10 bases between. The germline gives CDR1 SGHAT, CDR2 FQNNGV. This CDR3 contains 15 residues. The CDR3 protein is CASSSSGDSNQPQHF. The CDR3 bases are TGTGCCAGCAGCTCTTCCGGGGATAGCAATCAGCCCCAGCATTTT. Together with reference TRBV11-2 and TRBJ1-5, the CDR3 gives the full variable domain: EAGVAQSPRYKIIEKRQSVAFWCNPISGHATLYWYQQILGQGPKLLIQFQNNGVVDDSQLPKDRFSAERLKGVDSTLKIQPAKLEDSAVYLCASSSSGDSNQPQHFGDGTRLSIL.

The chain carries TRBV20-1 and TRBJ2-1, with D tentatively TRBD2 (6 bases). The CDR3 loop spans 17 amino acids. With 4 bases removed from V and 2 bases from J, the gap between germline ends came to 21 bases. Per germline, CDR1 DFQATT and CDR2 SNEGSKA (reference sequence). CDR3 in amino acids: CSATHLGTPGPYNEQFF. The DNA for the CDR3 is TGCAGTGCTACTCACCTCGGGACTCCGGGCCCCTACAATGAGCAGTTCTTC.

This clonotype appeared a few times. V and J are TRBV6-5 and TRBJ1-5, with D perhaps matching TRBD1 (6 bases). This CDR3 region has 14 residues. V was cut by 2 bases and J by 2 bases, with 7 bases left in between. Germline values: CDR1 MNHEY, CDR2 SVGAGI. The CDR3 sequence: CASSYGQRNQPQHF. CDR3 DNA sequence: TGTGCCAGCAGTTACGGACAGCGCAATCAGCCCCAGCATTTT.

This clonotype was recorded many times. The chain uses TRBV5-1 and TRBJ2-5; 7 bases are a match to TRBD1. The J segment lost 5 bases and the V segment lost 4 bases, leaving 11 bases of the junction unmatched. This CDR3 has 15 amino acids. Per the germline V gene, CDR1 is SGHRS and CDR2 is YFSETQ. CDR3 nucleotide sequence: TGCGCCAGCAGCCCCGGAAAGGGGGCATGGGAGACCCAGTACTTC. Amino acid sequence: CASSPGKGAWETQYF.

This clonotype turned up a few times. The J gene is TRBJ2-7, the V gene TRBV20-1; 7 bases map to TRBD2. V shed 5 bases, J shed 2 bases, and the junction held 9 bases outside the gene matches. Germline CDR1 DFQATT, CDR2 SNEGSKA (reference sequence). The CDR3 covers 14 residues. As DNA, the CDR3 is TGCAGTGCTGGAGTGGGAGGGAGGGCCTACGAGCAGTACTTC. Its translation: CSAGVGGRAYEQYF.

This rearrangement joins TRBV11-2 to TRBJ2-7; no clear D. In germline, CDR1 is SGHAT, CDR2 FQNNGV. CDR3 length: 14 residues. The V end lost 7 bases, the J end lost 0 bases, and 13 bases lay between the germline ends. DNA of the CDR3: TGTGCCAGCACCCCAGCTCCAGGCTCCTACGAGCAGTACTTC. Encoded protein: CASTPAPGSYEQYF.